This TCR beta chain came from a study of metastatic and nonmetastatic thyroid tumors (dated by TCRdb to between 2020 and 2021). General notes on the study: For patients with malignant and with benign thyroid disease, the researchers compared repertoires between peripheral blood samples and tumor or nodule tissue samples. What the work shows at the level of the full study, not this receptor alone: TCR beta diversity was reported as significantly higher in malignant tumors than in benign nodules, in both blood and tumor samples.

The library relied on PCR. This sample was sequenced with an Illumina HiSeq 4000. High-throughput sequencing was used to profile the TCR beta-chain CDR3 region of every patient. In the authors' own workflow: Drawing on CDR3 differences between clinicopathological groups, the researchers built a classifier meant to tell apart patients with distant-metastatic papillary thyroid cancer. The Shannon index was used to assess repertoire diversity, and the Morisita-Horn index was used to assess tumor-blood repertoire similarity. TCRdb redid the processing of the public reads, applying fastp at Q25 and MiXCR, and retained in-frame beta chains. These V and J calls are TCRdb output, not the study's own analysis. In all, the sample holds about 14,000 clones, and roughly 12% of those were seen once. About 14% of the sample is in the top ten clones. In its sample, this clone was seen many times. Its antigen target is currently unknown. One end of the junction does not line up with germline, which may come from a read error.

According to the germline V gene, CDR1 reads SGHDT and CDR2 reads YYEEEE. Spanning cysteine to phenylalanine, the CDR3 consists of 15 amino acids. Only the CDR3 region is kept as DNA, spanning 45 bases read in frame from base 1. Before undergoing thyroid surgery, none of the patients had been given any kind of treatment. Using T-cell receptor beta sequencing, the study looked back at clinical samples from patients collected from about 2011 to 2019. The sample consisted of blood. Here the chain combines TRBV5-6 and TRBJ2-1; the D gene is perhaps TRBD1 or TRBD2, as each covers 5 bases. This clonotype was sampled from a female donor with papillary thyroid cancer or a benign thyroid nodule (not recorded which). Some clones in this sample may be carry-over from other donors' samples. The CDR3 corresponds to CASSWTGTANNERFF. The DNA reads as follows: TGTGCCAGCAGCTGGACGGGGACGGCTAACAATGAGCGGTTCTTC.